This TCR beta chain was recovered during a study of cytomegalovirus exposure and HLA in healthy donors. Study conclusions and caveats: It was only CMV serostatus that was available as immune exposure information. Upon later analysis, TCR association rates were observed to vary by HLA locus, being highest for DRB1 and lowest for HLA-C. Per a prior analysis, the majority of TCR beta V segments were productive roughly 87% or roughly 30% of the time. For most subjects, TCR beta sequences were reported to predict HLA-A and HLA-B alleles with accuracy.

About this clone: Its target is not known.

The PCR ran on 60 Vbeta and 13 Jbeta primers. Data came from immunoSEQ multiplex PCR; TCRdb stores just in-frame clones and leaves some out. The sample records about 74,000 clones, around 70% being singletons. The clonotype was recovered from a woman in her thirties or forties in good health and CMV-seropositive. Sequencing was done on a sample of PBMCs.

CDR3 sequence (DNA): TGTGCCAGTAAGAGGCAGGGGGTTGGTCAGCCCCAGCATTTT. Amino acids: CASKRQGVGQPQHF. V gene TRBV19 combines with J gene TRBJ1-5; 7 bases match TRBD1. Germline loops: CDR1 LNHDA, CDR2 SQIVND (reference sequence). CDR3 length equals 14 residues. V was pared by 7 bases and J by 6 bases, with 9 bases of the junction left unmatched. Based on the CDR3 plus reference TRBV19 and TRBJ1-5, the full variable domain is DGGITQSPKYLFRKEGQNVTLSCEQNLNHDAMYWYRQDPGQGLRLIYYSQIVNDFQKGDIAEGYSVSREKKESFPLTVTSAQKNPTAFYLCASKRQGVGQPQHFGDGTRLSIL.